A single sample gave rise to the 30 T cell receptor beta chains below, sequenced in a study of blood T cell repertoires in COVID-19 (dated by TCRdb to 2018 to 2021). The library was generated by the immunoSEQ multiplex PCR assay. TCRdb limited this immuneACCESS table to in-frame rearrangements with V and J called. A share of clones is missing; checked studies link under half to unresolved V genes, and the rest is unexplained. The sample profile shows about 140,000 clones; roughly 86% of them were found once. The ten largest clonotypes hold 7% to 10% of the sample. Sequencing used peripheral blood. The receptors originated from a woman in her fifties or sixties with acute or convalescent COVID-19.

This clone was recorded once. The chain employs TRBV9 and TRBJ1-5, with D possibly matching TRBD1 (5 bases). Trimming pared 4 bases from V and 1 base from J, leaving 12 bases between. CDR3 size: 15 residues. From germline, CDR1 is SGDLS and CDR2 YYNGEE. The CDR3 sequence: CASSPGGLSNQPQHF. CDR3 coding DNA: TGTGCCAGCAGCCCGGGGGGGTTGAGCAATCAGCCCCAGCATTTT.

V is TRBV14 and J is TRBJ1-2; D call uncertain. Germline V lookup: CDR1 SGHDN, CDR2 FVKESK. The V and J ends lost 0 bases and 7 bases respectively, with 9 bases between them. This CDR3 has 13 residues. This CDR3 reads CASSQDLGFGYTF. In DNA form, the CDR3 reads TGTGCCAGCAGCCAAGATCTGGGCTTTGGCTACACCTTC.

The rearrangement joins TRBV6-2 or TRBV6-3 to TRBJ1-2; D is perhaps TRBD1 (5 bases). Germline CDR1 reads MNHEY; CDR2 reads SVGEGT. V shed 1 base and J shed 3 bases, with 15 bases lying between them. The CDR3 runs 16 residues. The CDR3 DNA reads TGTGCCAGCAGTTACTACGGACGAGGAGGGGACTATGGCTACACCTTC. It yields the protein CASSYYGRGGDYGYTF.

The chain joins TRBV5-4 to TRBJ2-1; D is possibly TRBD1 (5 bases). The V gene lost 8 bases and the J gene lost 5 bases, with 11 bases spanning the gap. CDR1 is SGHNT, CDR2 YYREEE, per germline (reference sequence). This CDR3 is 12 amino acids long. This chain's CDR3 is CASTGEDNEQFF. CDR3 sequence (DNA): TGTGCCAGTACAGGTGAGGACAATGAGCAGTTCTTC.

The chain joins TRBV4-2 to TRBJ2-5, with 9 nucleotides matching TRBD2. The CDR3 totals 16 residues. With 1 base clipped from V and 5 bases from J, the junction kept 8 bases outside the gene matches. The V gene's germline CDR1 is LGHNA and CDR2 YNFKEQ. This CDR3 is CASSQGGGGHWETQYF. The CDR3 DNA is TGTGCCAGCAGCCAAGGCGGGGGGGGGCATTGGGAGACCCAGTACTTC.

The chain combines TRBV5-5 with TRBJ1-2; D is uncertain. The germline gives CDR1 SGHKS, CDR2 YYEKEE (reference sequence). Trimming stripped 6 bases from V and 5 bases from J, with 14 bases between. The CDR3 consists of 13 residues. CDR3 sequence (DNA): TGTGCCAGCACCCCGGAGGAGCATTATGGCTACACCTTC. Its protein product is CASTPEEHYGYTF.

J is TRBJ2-3 and V is TRBV11-2; D ambiguous. Between the trimmed V and J ends, which lost 5 bases and 6 bases, there was a span of 9 bases. In germline, CDR1 is SGHAT, CDR2 FQNNGV. There are 12 residues in the CDR3. CDR3 DNA: TGTGCCAGCAGCCCACTCCGGGATACGCAGTATTTT. This codes for CASSPLRDTQYF.

V usage is TRBV11-3 and J usage is TRBJ2-7; 7 nucleotides agree with TRBD1. Germline values: CDR1 SGHNT, CDR2 YENEEA. The CDR3 has 15 residues. V was pared by 2 bases and J by 0 bases, with 4 bases of the junction left unmatched. CDR3 in amino acids: CASSLKGQSSYEQYF. The CDR3 DNA reads TGTGCCAGCAGCTTAAAGGGACAGTCCTCCTACGAGCAGTACTTC.

The CDR3: CAQGNGGASTDTQYF. Written as DNA, the CDR3 is TGTGCCCAGGGAAACGGGGGGGCAAGCACAGATACGCAGTATTTT. The chain couples TRBV24-1 to TRBJ2-3, with 8 positions matching TRBD2. The germline gives CDR1 KGHDR, CDR2 SFDVKD. Trimming at V came to 12 bases and at J to 0 bases, leaving 10 bases not matched to a gene. The CDR3 runs to 15 residues.

This clone was observed a few times. The chain is built from TRBV6-5 and TRBJ1-1, with TRBD1 as a possible D gene (5 bases). Germline values: CDR1 MNHEY, CDR2 SVGAGI. The ends were cut back, 8 bases at V and 0 bases at J, with 13 bases in the middle. This CDR3 region has 14 residues. CDR3 bases: TGTGCCAGCGGAAGGGAGGGGATGAACACTGAAGCTTTCTTT. Its protein is CASGREGMNTEAFF.

This chain joins TRBV5-4 and TRBJ1-3; D is unclear. V dropped 0 bases and J dropped 2 bases, with 9 bases sitting between them. This CDR3 comprises 15 residues. CDR1 is SGHNT and CDR2 is YYREEE in the germline V gene (reference sequence). The CDR3, as DNA: TGTGCCAGCAGCTTGGGAGGGCAGCCTGGAAACACCATATATTTT. Amino acids: CASSLGGQPGNTIYF.

The chain uses TRBV6-5 and TRBJ2-7; maybe TRBD1 (5 bases). The ends were cut back, 10 bases at V and 1 base at J, with 14 bases in the middle. CDR1 and CDR2 (germline): MNHEY, SVGAGI. This CDR3 contains 13 residues. The CDR3 sequence is CATLGRASYEQYF. For the CDR3, the DNA is TGTGCCACCCTGGGCAGGGCGTCCTACGAGCAGTACTTC.

The V call is TRBV27, the J call TRBJ2-7; unclear D gene. Germline V gene data show CDR1 as MNHEY and CDR2 as SMNVEV (reference sequence). V lost 7 bases and J 7 bases, leaving 17 bases between the germline ends. The CDR3 loop spans 13 amino acids. CDR3 protein: CASNQWAPLEQYF. In DNA form, the CDR3 reads TGTGCCAGCAATCAATGGGCCCCGTTGGAGCAGTACTTC.

The gene calls are TRBV5-1 and TRBJ2-1, with 13 bases matching TRBD2. Germline-derived CDR1 and CDR2 are SGHRS and YFSETQ. The CDR3 sequence is 15 residues long. V lost 4 bases to trimming and J lost 8 bases; unmatched junction nucleotides: 6. The CDR3 here is CASSRGTSGEYEQFF. The CDR3 DNA reads TGCGCCAGCAGCCGGGGGACTAGCGGGGAATATGAGCAGTTCTTC.

In its sample, this clone was seen a few times. V is TRBV4-2 and J is TRBJ2-2, with 8 bases fitting TRBD1. The CDR3 sequence is 16 residues long. Trimming removed 2 bases from V and 7 bases from J; junction bases left unmatched: 9. From germline, CDR1 is LGHNA and CDR2 YNFKEQ. The CDR3 spells CASSQNLQGANGELFF. CDR3 coding DNA: TGTGCCAGCAGCCAAAATTTGCAGGGGGCGAACGGGGAGCTGTTTTTT.

V gene TRBV3-1 (or the pseudogene TRBV3-2) combines with J gene TRBJ1-2; 7 nucleotides line up with TRBD1. Germline V gene lookup returns CDR1 LGHDT and CDR2 YNNKEL (reference sequence). This CDR3 region has 14 residues. J was trimmed by 4 bases and V by 4 bases; bases with no gene match: 6. The CDR3: CASSPRQGSYGYTF. The CDR3, as DNA: TGTGCCAGCAGCCCTAGACAGGGTAGCTATGGCTACACCTTC.

Only one count was recorded for this clone. This chain links TRBV11-2 with TRBJ2-1; 7 nucleotides agree with TRBD1. V dropped 4 bases and J dropped 6; count of bases not matched to a gene: 12. Germline V lookup: CDR1 SGHAT, CDR2 FQNNGV. There are 16 residues in the CDR3. The CDR3 DNA sequence: TGTGCCAGCAGCTCCAGAACAGGGGTTCTGGGCAATGAGCAGTTCTTC. This translates into CASSSRTGVLGNEQFF.

The chain carries TRBV9 and TRBJ1-3; tentatively, D is TRBD1 (5 bases). V lost 0 bases and J lost 10, with 11 bases in between. Germline lookup yields CDR1 SGDLS and CDR2 YYNGEE. The CDR3 has 13 residues. CDR3 sequence: CASSVDWGGTIYF. The CDR3 coding sequence is TGTGCCAGCAGCGTAGATTGGGGGGGGACCATATATTTT.

The rearrangement joins TRBV5-1 to TRBJ2-2; 7 positions agree with TRBD1. Germline loops: CDR1 SGHRS, CDR2 YFSETQ. J lost 11 bases, V lost 0 bases, and 13 bases had no gene match. The CDR3 is 16 residues long. Here the CDR3 DNA reads TGCGCCAGCAGCTTGGCCGACAGGGAAGGAGTAGGAGAGCTGTTTTTT. This sequence encodes CASSLADREGVGELFF.

The CDR3 DNA reads TGTGCCAGCAGCGCGGACTACAATGAGCAGTTCTTC. Translated, it gives CASSADYNEQFF. V usage is TRBV5-6 and J usage is TRBJ2-1, with D hard to call. Germline values: CDR1 SGHDT, CDR2 YYEEEE. This CDR3 has 12 residues. V lost 4 bases, J lost 3 bases, and 5 bases lay in between.

The chain uses TRBV11-2 and TRBJ2-7, with 7 bases matching TRBD1. Trimming removed 6 bases from V and 3 bases from J; junction bases left unmatched: 5. CDR3 length: 13 amino acids. The germline gives CDR1 SGHAT, CDR2 FQNNGV. CDR3 loop: CASSFGTDYEQYF. The CDR3 DNA follows: TGTGCCAGCAGTTTTGGGACAGACTACGAGCAGTACTTC.

The chain employs TRBV7-2 and TRBJ1-5; 9 bases map to TRBD1. This CDR3 is 15 amino acids long. V shed 2 bases and J 7 bases; nucleotides not matched to a gene: 6. Germline V lookup: CDR1 SGHTA, CDR2 FQGNSA. The CDR3 DNA sequence: TGTGCCAGCAGCTTATGGGGGGACAGGGAACAGCCCCAGCATTTT. Protein sequence: CASSLWGDREQPQHF.

The genes are TRBV19 and TRBJ1-2, with a possible D match to TRBD1 (6 bases). V dropped 9 bases and J dropped 3 bases, with 14 bases sitting between them. This CDR3 is 13 amino acids long. The germline gives CDR1 LNHDA, CDR2 SQIVND (reference sequence). The CDR3 reads CASETDRYYGYTF. CDR3 nucleotides: TGTGCCAGCGAAACGGACAGATACTATGGCTACACCTTC.

This clone was seen more than once but under ten times. This chain links TRBV5-4 with TRBJ1-2; a weak D match, TRBD1 (6 bases). Trimming removed 1 base from V and 9 bases from J, with 16 bases in between. The CDR3 has 14 residues. The V gene's germline CDR1 is SGHNT and CDR2 YYREEE (reference sequence). The CDR3 DNA follows: TGTGCCAGCAGCTTGTCGGCAGGGGATTATCGCTACACCTTC. Protein product: CASSLSAGDYRYTF. The whole variable domain, remainder taken from reference TRBV5-4 and TRBJ1-2, is ETGVTQSPTHLIKTRGQQVTLRCSSQSGHNTVSWYQQALGQGPQFIFQYYREEENGRGNFPPRFSGLQFPNYSSELNVNALELDDSALYLCASSLSAGDYRYTFGSGTRLTVV.

Only a few counts were recorded for this clone. V usage is TRBV11-2 and J usage is TRBJ2-1; no clear D gene. The CDR3 contains 12 residues. Germline CDR1 reads SGHAT; CDR2 reads FQNNGV. The V gene lost 5 bases and the J gene lost 7 bases, with 9 bases spanning the gap. CDR3 DNA sequence: TGTGCCAGCAGCGGTCAGCGAAATGAGCAGTTCTTC. This encodes CASSGQRNEQFF. Full variable domain (rest looked up from reference TRBV11-2 and TRBJ2-1): EAGVAQSPRYKIIEKRQSVAFWCNPISGHATLYWYQQILGQGPKLLIQFQNNGVVDDSQLPKDRFSAERLKGVDSTLKIQPAKLEDSAVYLCASSGQRNEQFFGPGTRLTVL.

The chain couples TRBV18 to TRBJ2-1; 8 bases are a match to TRBD1. Germline CDR1 KGHSH, CDR2 LQKENI. The CDR3 runs to 16 residues. V shed 4 bases, J shed 3 bases, and the junction held 8 bases outside the gene matches. The CDR3 here is CASSLIPGQDYNEQFF. CDR3 in DNA: TGTGCCAGCTCACTAATTCCGGGACAGGACTACAATGAGCAGTTCTTC.

This clone was counted many times. V usage is TRBV5-1 and J usage is TRBJ2-1; D remains unclear. CDR1 and CDR2 from the germline V gene are SGHRS and YFSETQ. The germline V and J ends were trimmed by 3 bases and 5 bases, with 6 bases remaining between them. This CDR3 is 12 amino acids long. CDR3 in amino acids: CASSSTDNEQFF. The CDR3 nucleotides are TGCGCCAGCAGCTCGACTGACAATGAGCAGTTCTTC.

The V gene is TRBV13, the J gene TRBJ2-1; TRBD2 matches at 12 bases. The germline V gene encodes CDR1 PRHDT and CDR2 FYEKMQ (reference sequence). The CDR3 extends over 17 amino acids. V was clipped by 5 bases and J by 7 bases; unmatched bases: 12. CDR3 DNA: TGTGCCAGCAGCCCAGACTCACTAGCGGGGGGAACTAATGAGCAGTTCTTC. This translates into CASSPDSLAGGTNEQFF.

The rearrangement joins TRBV10-2 to TRBJ2-2, with D possibly matching TRBD1 (5 bases). Germline CDR1 is WSHSY and CDR2 is SAAADI. CDR3 size: 15 residues. V lost 2 bases and J lost 4, with 11 bases in between. Here the CDR3 reads CASSEKGRSTGELFF. The CDR3 DNA reads TGCGCCAGCAGTGAGAAGGGGCGCAGCACCGGGGAGCTGTTTTTT.

The chain is built from TRBV19 and TRBJ2-1, with D maybe TRBD2 (6 bases). Germline lookup yields CDR1 LNHDA and CDR2 SQIVND (reference sequence). The CDR3 is made up of 15 amino acids. The V and J ends lost 4 bases and 0 bases respectively, with 10 bases between them. The CDR3: CASSTDGSSYNEQFF. The CDR3 DNA reads TGTGCCAGTAGTACGGACGGGAGCTCCTACAATGAGCAGTTCTTC.